The 10 T cell receptor beta chains below all came from one sample that was sequenced in a study of blood T cell repertoires in COVID-19. TCRdb's table, derived via immunoSEQ multiplex PCR, lists solely in-frame clones and lacks some. The sample has approximately 76,000 clones; 86% are singletons. What was sequenced was peripheral blood. The origin of the receptors is a woman aged 55-69 years with acute or convalescent COVID-19.

This clone was seen once. The chain links TRBV30 to TRBJ1-2, with 7 positions matching TRBD1. V was clipped by 5 bases and J by 7 bases; unmatched bases: 7. Germline-derived CDR1 and CDR2 are GTSNPN and SVGIG (reference sequence). This CDR3 comprises 12 residues. The CDR3 DNA reads as TGTGCCTGGGGGTTGGAGGGGGCTGGCTACACCTTC. Encoded protein: CAWGLEGAGYTF. The full variable domain, its missing parts supplied by reference TRBV30 and TRBJ1-2, is SQTIHQWPATLVQPVGSPLSLECTVEGTSNPNLYWYRQAAGRGLQLLFYSVGIGQISSEVPQNLSASRPQDRQFILSSKKLLLSDSGFYLCAWGLEGAGYTFGSGTRLTVV.

In its sample, this clone was seen once. The chain joins TRBV14 to TRBJ1-1, with D maybe TRBD1 (5 bases). V lost 5 bases, J lost 4 bases, and 11 bases lay in between. Germline assignment: CDR1 SGHDN and CDR2 FVKESK. The CDR3 extends over 13 amino acids. The CDR3 reads CASSKGRGTEAFF. DNA for the CDR3: TGTGCCAGCAGCAAAGGGAGGGGCACTGAAGCTTTCTTT.

The rearrangement uses TRBV5-8 and TRBJ1-1; D remains unclear. Between the trimmed V and J ends, which lost 2 bases and 1 base, there was a span of 9 bases. Germline V lookup: CDR1 SGHTS, CDR2 YDEGEE. The CDR3 is made up of 14 amino acids. CDR3 nucleotides: TGTGCCAGCAGCTTAATCCTACGGAACACTGAAGCTTTCTTT. It translates to CASSLILRNTEAFF.

This sequence joins TRBV6-1 and TRBJ2-7, with 8 nucleotides matching TRBD1. Trimming removed 5 bases from V and 6 bases from J; junction bases left unmatched: 9. This CDR3 spans 14 amino acids. Germline V gene sequence: CDR1 MNHNS, CDR2 SASEGT. As DNA, the CDR3 is TGTGCCAGCAGTTTCGAGACAGGGGCAAGCGAGCAGTACTTC. Protein product: CASSFETGASEQYF.

V and J are TRBV2 and TRBJ2-3, with TRBD2 matching 10 bases. V dropped 6 bases and J dropped 4; count of bases not matched to a gene: 10. Germline CDR1 and CDR2: SNHLY and FYNNEI. The CDR3 covers 16 residues. The DNA of the CDR3 is TGTGCCAGCAGGGATTCCTCAGCGGGGGGGCCAGATACGCAGTATTTT. This codes for CASRDSSAGGPDTQYF. The full variable domain, its missing parts supplied by reference TRBV2 and TRBJ2-3, is EPEVTQTPSHQVTQMGQEVILRCVPISNHLYFYWYRQILGQKVEFLVSFYNNEISEKSEIFDDQFSVERPDGSNFTLKIRSTKLEDSAMYFCASRDSSAGGPDTQYFGPGTRLTVL.

This chain joins TRBV12-5 and TRBJ2-5; TRBD1 might be the D (6 bases). Germline CDR1 is LGHNT and CDR2 is FRNRAP. V lost 1 base to trimming and J lost 2 bases, with 14 bases between them. This CDR3 has 16 residues. DNA of the CDR3: TGTGCTAGTGGTTTGGGAATCTCGACAGGACAAGAGACCCAGTACTTC. This encodes CASGLGISTGQETQYF.

The chain couples TRBV3-1 (or the pseudogene TRBV3-2) to TRBJ1-4; D call uncertain. With 4 bases removed from V and 7 bases from J, the gap between germline ends came to 13 bases. Germline loops: CDR1 LGHDT, CDR2 YNNKEL (reference sequence). This CDR3 comprises 14 residues. CDR3: CASSPSEAGEKLFF. Written as DNA, the CDR3 is TGTGCCAGCAGCCCTTCCGAAGCAGGTGAAAAACTGTTTTTT.

The chain uses TRBV2 and TRBJ2-7; 9 bases fit TRBD1. Germline CDR1 and CDR2: SNHLY and FYNNEI. Trimming removed 8 bases from V and 2 bases from J; junction bases left unmatched: 7. The CDR3 has 14 amino acids. The CDR3 DNA reads as TGTGCCAGCGGAGGGACAGGGCTAACCTACGAGCAGTACTTC. It translates to CASGGTGLTYEQYF. Together with reference TRBV2 and TRBJ2-7, the CDR3 gives the full variable domain: EPEVTQTPSHQVTQMGQEVILRCVPISNHLYFYWYRQILGQKVEFLVSFYNNEISEKSEIFDDQFSVERPDGSNFTLKIRSTKLEDSAMYFCASGGTGLTYEQYFGPGTRLTVT.

The chain employs TRBV29-1 and TRBJ1-1, with D maybe TRBD1 (5 bases). Germline CDR1 and CDR2: SQVTM and ANQGSEA. The length of the CDR3 is 13 residues. Trimming pared 5 bases from V and 3 bases from J, leaving 13 bases between. In nucleotides, the CDR3 is TGCAGCGTTCTCAGACAGCTAGACACTGAAGCTTTCTTT. It yields the protein CSVLRQLDTEAFF.

The chain has TRBV4-2 and TRBJ1-1, with 7 bases identical to TRBD1. Germline V gene data show CDR1 as LGHNA and CDR2 as YNFKEQ. The CDR3 has 16 residues. V shed 0 bases and J 1 base; nucleotides not matched to a gene: 5. CDR3 region: CASSQEGRGKNTEAFF. The CDR3 nucleotides read TGTGCCAGCAGCCAAGAAGGCAGGGGGAAGAACACTGAAGCTTTCTTT.